This is a list of T cell receptor beta chains from one sample in a study of OX40 agonist ivuxolimab in advanced cancers. Libraries were prepared by immunoSEQ multiplex PCR; TCRdb keeps only in-frame clonotypes and omits some of them. The sample yields fewer than 120,000 clones, approximately 89% seen once. Sequenced material: CD4+ or CD8+ T cells sorted from blood, taken in a trial of the OX40 agonist ivuxolimab. These TCRs come from an adult with an advanced solid tumor such as melanoma, head and neck, liver or kidney cancer. The conserved cysteine and the conserved F or W are not part of the CDR3 here.

j_call v_call cdr3_aa
TRBJ2-5 TRBV19 ASSPGTAEVGETQY
TRBJ2-7 TRBV7-9 ASSLETGQGFGEQY
TRBJ2-2 TRBV7-6 ASSFNIGTGELF
TRBJ1-1 TRBV7-9 ASSLLESEMNTEAF
TRBJ2-5 TRBV15 ATSRLYTGGQETQY
TRBJ2-7 TRBV28 ASFQVTSGTYEQY
. TRBV10-3 ASETGSSYEQY
TRBJ2-1 TRBV7-2 ASSLGKNNEQF
TRBJ1-2 TRBV7-9 ASGPLGDGYT
TRBJ1-4 TRBV19 ASLPGRGQTNEKLF
TRBJ1-2 TRBV2 ASRLSGDNYGYT